This T cell receptor (beta chain) was profiled in a study of T cell repertoires in cytomegalovirus infection (dated 2019 in TCRdb). With regard to the full study: Donor HLA type was relevant to the analysis, as public TCR beta signatures indicated carriage of CMV infection together with the matching HLA type. Beyond this particular receptor, the publication reports: In the ex vivo response, HLA-C-restricted CMV-specific TCR beta clonotypes were dominant, and in two of eight donors the single most frequent clonotype came from this HLA-C-restricted group. In both this cohort and an independent cohort of 350 to 400 donors, the cumulative frequency of public TCR beta family members distinguished carriers of CMV infection plus the relevant HLA type.

Between the V and J ends, shortened by 3 bases and 4 bases respectively, the junction contains 12 bases. The CDR3 sequence holds 14 residues, the cysteine and phenylalanine included. Just CDR3 DNA is preserved here, 42 bases in frame from base 1. Sequencing was performed on an Illumina HiSeq 1500. Using fastp at Q25 and MiXCR, TCRdb reprocessed the public reads and kept productive beta chains. For every CDR3 protein sequence, its rows merge into one entry that carries the most common genes and DNA. The sample data list under 350,000 distinct CDR3 sequences, and about a tenth of these were observed just once. The ten largest clones capture 2% to 3% of the sample. This clonotype was observed many times. The antigen it binds to is not known. No base quality values were provided; no much bigger clone lies one nucleotide off.

The clonotype originates from a human donor in good health (CMV status not recorded). Some clones in this sample may be carry-over from other donors' samples. Specimen: PBMCs. The chain joins TRBV12-3 or TRBV12-4 to TRBJ2-5; the D gene is possibly TRBD1, with 5 bases matching. CDR3 region: CASSLRQTGETQYF. The bases read TGTGCCAGCAGTTTGCGACAGACGGGAGAGACCCAGTACTTC.